The rows below give T cell receptor beta chains drawn from one sample of a study of regulatory T cells in long-lasting Graves disease. TCRdb ran MiXCR on the multiplex PCR reads and lists one entry per CDR3 protein. The sample holds 400,000 to 500,000 distinct CDR3 sequences; under 15% are singletons and the top ten take 16%. This same sample was also part of a study on T cells in Graves' hyperthyroidism and ophthalmopathy.

Source: peripheral blood mononuclear cells (PBMCs), taken at new diagnosis, from a patient treated with antithyroid drugs. The receptor source for this set is a woman in her 30s with Graves disease. CDR3s include the opening cysteine and the closing phenylalanine or tryptophan. A D gene is named only where the DNA matches it firmly. Expanded clones get a size class; other rows say once, few or many, or leave the size out.

D gene,clone size,J gene,V gene,CDR3 length,CDR3 protein,CDR3 DNA
NA,many,TRBJ2-3,TRBV10-1,15,CASSSDSASTDTQYF,TGCGCCAGCAGTTCTGACTCGGCTAGCACAGATACGCAGTATTTT
TRBD2,many,TRBJ2-2,TRBV15,14,CATSKGLATGELFF,TGTGCCACCAGCAAGGGACTAGCGACCGGGGAGCTGTTTTTT
TRBD1,NA,TRBJ1-5,TRBV20-1,17,CSARELGQGSSNQPQHF,TGCAGTGCTAGAGAATTGGGACAGGGGAGTAGCAATCAGCCCCAGCATTTT
NA,many,TRBJ2-5,TRBV15,16,CATSRDTFGPGETQYF,TGTGCCACCAGCAGAGATACATTTGGCCCTGGAGAGACCCAGTACTTC
TRBD2,many,TRBJ2-1,TRBV12-3/TRBV12-4,17,CASSASGGGKSDNEQFF,TGTGCCAGCTCCGCGTCGGGGGGGGGGAAGAGCGACAATGAGCAGTTCTTC
TRBD1,many,TRBJ1-1,TRBV11-2,12,CASSYRTGEAFF,TGTGCCAGCAGCTACAGGACAGGAGAAGCTTTCTTT
TRBD1,many,TRBJ1-6,TRBV28,15,CASSTTGGYNSPLHF,TGTGCCAGCAGTACCACAGGGGGCTATAATTCACCCCTCCACTTT
NA,NA,TRBJ1-1,TRBV20-1,13,CSAPRGLGTEAFF,TGCAGTGCTCCACGGGGCCTGGGCACTGAAGCTTTCTTT
NA,many,TRBJ2-7,TRBV12-5,16,CASGLVLGSSNYEQYF,TGTGCTAGTGGTTTGGTACTGGGCAGCTCAAACTACGAGCAGTACTTC
NA,few,TRBJ2-1,TRBV6-5,13,CASSYSEGPRWFF,TGTGCCAGCAGTTACTCGGAGGGGCCCCGATGGTTCTTC
TRBD1,many,TRBJ2-5,TRBV30,16,CAWTPLLDRGPETQYF,TGTGCCTGGACCCCCCTCCTGGACAGGGGGCCTGAGACCCAGTACTTC
NA,NA,TRBJ2-1,TRBV2,11,CATRERYEQFF,TGTGCCACGAGGGAGAGATATGAGCAGTTCTTC
TRBD2,many,TRBJ2-3,TRBV11-3,16,CASSFLSGKSTDTQYF,TGTGCCAGCAGTTTTCTAAGCGGGAAGAGCACAGATACGCAGTATTTT
TRBD2,few,TRBJ2-1,TRBV19,15,CASSIGASGSNEQFF,TGTGCCAGTAGTATAGGGGCTAGCGGGAGTAATGAGCAGTTCTTC
TRBD1,few,TRBJ1-2,TRBV2,12,CASTQGPSGYTF,TGTGCCAGCACACAGGGGCCCAGCGGCTACACCTTC
NA,NA,TRBJ1-2,TRBV24-1,12,CATSDGFYGYTF,TGTGCCACCAGTGACGGGTTCTATGGCTACACCTTC
TRBD2,many,TRBJ2-1,TRBV9,15,CASSVAGGPGNEQFF,TGTGCCAGCAGCGTAGCGGGAGGGCCGGGCAATGAGCAGTTCTTC
TRBD2,many,TRBJ2-3,TRBV28,19,CASSLTVVRGSARADTQYF,TGTGCCAGCAGTTTAACGGTGGTGCGCGGGAGCGCCAGAGCAGATACGCAGTATTTT
TRBD2,many,TRBJ2-7,TRBV12-3/TRBV12-4,14,CASSRTSGTYEQYF,TGTGCCAGCAGTCGGACTAGCGGTACCTACGAGCAGTACTTC
NA,few,TRBJ2-6,TRBV9,15,CASSETASGANVLTF,TGTGCCAGCAGCGAGACAGCCTCTGGGGCCAACGTCCTGACTTTC
NA,NA,TRBJ1-3,TRBV9,13,CASSVSGGNTIYF,TGTGCCAGCAGCGTCTCAGGGGGAAACACCATATATTTT
TRBD2,few,TRBJ2-3,TRBV6-1,15,CASRAGTRFTDTQYF,TGTGCCAGCAGGGCCGGGACTAGATTCACAGATACGCAGTATTTT
NA,NA,TRBJ1-4,TRBV19,15,CARDPSNTLNEKLFF,TGTGCCAGAGACCCGAGTAACACCCTTAATGAAAAACTGTTTTTT
NA,many,TRBJ2-3,TRBV20-1,11,CSARDLLAQYF,TGCAGTGCTAGAGATCTACTGGCGCAGTATTTT
NA,few,TRBJ2-5,TRBV29-1,12,CSVDWVRETQYF,TGCAGCGTTGATTGGGTTCGGGAGACCCAGTACTTC
NA,NA,TRBJ2-5,TRBV24-1,11,CATMKGETQYF,TGTGCCACCATGAAAGGCGAGACCCAGTACTTC
NA,many,TRBJ1-1,TRBV5-1,14,CASSQIPGNTEAFF,TGCGCCAGCAGCCAAATCCCAGGGAACACTGAAGCTTTCTTT
TRBD1,NA,TRBJ2-2,TRBV29-1,14,CSVARDSFRGELFF,TGCAGCGTAGCCCGGGACAGTTTCAGGGGGGAGCTGTTTTTT
TRBD2,few,TRBJ2-5,TRBV7-3,13,CASSGTSLETQYF,TGTGCCAGCAGCGGGACTAGCTTGGAGACCCAGTACTTC
TRBD1,many,TRBJ2-2,TRBV12-3/TRBV12-4,21,CASSFPGTGLSESPISGELFF,TGTGCCAGCAGTTTCCCCGGGACAGGGCTGAGCGAGTCCCCTATATCCGGGGAGCTGTTTTTT
TRBD2,NA,TRBJ2-1,TRBV20-1,17,CSARGASGQSSYNEQFF,TGCAGTGCTAGAGGAGCTAGCGGCCAAAGCTCCTACAATGAGCAGTTCTTC
TRBD2,many,TRBJ2-7,TRBV4-1,16,CASSQDPRGDYYEQYF,TGCGCCAGCAGCCAAGATCCCCGGGGGGATTACTACGAGCAGTACTTC
NA,many,TRBJ2-1,TRBV11-3,15,CASSLLGQPWDEQFF,TGTGCCAGCAGCTTACTTGGACAGCCATGGGATGAGCAGTTCTTC
NA,many,TRBJ1-1,TRBV19,14,CASSIAGANTEAFF,TGTGCCAGTAGTATAGCAGGGGCCAACACTGAAGCTTTCTTT
TRBD2,many,TRBJ2-3,TRBV24-1,16,CATSGSRAGVLDTQYF,TGTGCCACCAGTGGGTCCCGGGCGGGAGTTCTAGATACGCAGTATTTT
TRBD1,many,TRBJ1-5,TRBV12-3/TRBV12-4,14,CASSPAGGSQPQHF,TGTGCCAGCAGCCCCGCAGGGGGCAGTCAGCCCCAGCATTTT
NA,NA,TRBJ2-1,TRBV19,14,CASSIGSPYNEQFF,TGTGCCAGTAGTATCGGCTCCCCTTACAATGAGCAGTTCTTC
NA,few,TRBJ1-1,TRBV20-1,14,CSATRDPGATEAFF,TGCAGTGCTACGCGGGACCCTGGGGCCACTGAAGCTTTCTTT
NA,many,TRBJ2-4,TRBV6-2/TRBV6-3,15,CASSSWDSAKNIQYF,TGTGCCAGCAGTAGCTGGGACTCAGCCAAAAACATTCAGTACTTC
TRBD1,few,TRBJ1-6,TRBV19,15,CASSIDQGGNSPLHF,TGTGCCAGTAGTATAGATCAGGGGGGGAATTCACCCCTCCACTTT
NA,few,TRBJ1-5,TRBV7-2,14,CASSHPGRLRPQHF,TGTGCCAGCAGCCACCCTGGACGGCTGCGGCCCCAGCATTTT
NA,few,TRBJ2-1,TRBV18,17,CASSPPWSPSPAHEQFF,TGTGCCAGCTCACCACCGTGGAGCCCATCCCCCGCCCATGAGCAGTTCTTC
TRBD1,few,TRBJ2-7,TRBV20-1,14,CSVNNRGRVYEQYF,TGCAGTGTCAACAACAGGGGGCGCGTTTACGAGCAGTACTTC
NA,many,TRBJ2-3,TRBV3-1,15,CASSPLIPGTDTQYF,TGTGCCAGCAGCCCATTAATCCCTGGTACAGATACGCAGTATTTT
TRBD1,NA,TRBJ2-7,TRBV2,13,CASRTGGSYEQYF,TGTGCCAGCAGGACAGGGGGTAGCTACGAGCAGTACTTC
NA,many,TRBJ1-2,TRBV30,14,CAFPAHTGPYGYTF,TGTGCCTTCCCAGCGCACACAGGGCCCTATGGCTACACCTTC
TRBD2,few,TRBJ2-3,TRBV29-1,14,CSVELAGVGDTQYF,TGCAGCGTTGAACTAGCGGGAGTTGGAGATACGCAGTATTTT
NA,NA,TRBJ2-7,TRBV20-1,15,CSATSDSIGSYEQYF,TGCAGTGCTACCTCGGACAGCATTGGCTCTTACGAGCAGTACTTC
NA,many,TRBJ1-2,TRBV28,11,CASSEARGYTF,TGTGCCAGCAGCGAGGCCCGAGGCTACACCTTC
TRBD1,many,TRBJ2-1,TRBV5-1,15,CASFVWTGVANEQFF,TGCGCCAGCTTCGTGTGGACAGGGGTGGCGAATGAGCAGTTCTTC
TRBD2,few,TRBJ2-2,TRBV14,16,CASSRKLAGGAGELFF,TGTGCCAGCAGCCGGAAACTAGCGGGAGGGGCCGGGGAGCTGTTTTTT
TRBD2,many,TRBJ2-4,TRBV6-1,19,CASSEAPSGGWEAKNIQYF,TGTGCCAGCAGTGAAGCGCCTAGCGGGGGCTGGGAAGCCAAAAACATTCAGTACTTC
NA,NA,TRBJ1-1,TRBV2,13,CASSAGADTEAFF,TGTGCCAGCAGCGCGGGGGCTGACACTGAAGCTTTCTTT
TRBD2,NA,TRBJ2-3,TRBV19,18,CASSIVLTSGTSRHTQYF,TGTGCCAGTAGTATAGTTCTCACCTCCGGGACTAGTCGACATACGCAGTATTTT
TRBD2,many,TRBJ2-3,TRBV11-1,16,CASSYRLAGVPDTQYF,TGTGCCAGCAGCTATAGACTAGCGGGAGTACCAGATACGCAGTATTTT
NA,few,TRBJ2-7,TRBV30,11,CAWSVGIEQYF,TGTGCCTGGAGTGTTGGGATCGAGCAGTACTTC